This TCR beta chain was profiled in a study of T-cell memory formation after mild COVID-19. Study details: TCR clusters were mostly confined to one donor each.

TCR alpha and TCR beta cDNA libraries carrying sample barcodes and UMIs came from 5'RACE with constant-segment primers. TCRdb used MiXCR to reprocess the 5' RACE reads, holding one entry per CDR3 protein. The sample consists of more than 350,000 distinct CDR3 sequences, around 21% of them appearing once. Study-level points and caveats: Largely, contracting CD4+ clones fell within CM and EM, and contracting CD8+ clones within EMRA. There was a balanced CD4/CD8 profile in clones contracting day 15 to 85, and later expanders leaned CD4+.

A note on this clonotype: The antigen remains undetermined.

The source material was PBMCs or a T cell subset sorted from them (not recorded which). The receptor comes from an adult woman who had mild COVID-19 (a few samples of this study predate the infection). Cell type and time point are not known.

The CDR3: CASRPDRPYSYEQYF. As DNA, the CDR3 is TGTGCCAGCAGACCGGACAGGCCCTACTCCTACGAGCAGTACTTC. This chain uses TRBV6-5 with TRBJ2-7; 7 bases are a match to TRBD1. CDR1 is MNHEY, CDR2 SVGAGI, per germline. The CDR3 covers 15 residues. Unmatched junction bases numbered 8, after V lost 6 bases and J lost 0 bases.